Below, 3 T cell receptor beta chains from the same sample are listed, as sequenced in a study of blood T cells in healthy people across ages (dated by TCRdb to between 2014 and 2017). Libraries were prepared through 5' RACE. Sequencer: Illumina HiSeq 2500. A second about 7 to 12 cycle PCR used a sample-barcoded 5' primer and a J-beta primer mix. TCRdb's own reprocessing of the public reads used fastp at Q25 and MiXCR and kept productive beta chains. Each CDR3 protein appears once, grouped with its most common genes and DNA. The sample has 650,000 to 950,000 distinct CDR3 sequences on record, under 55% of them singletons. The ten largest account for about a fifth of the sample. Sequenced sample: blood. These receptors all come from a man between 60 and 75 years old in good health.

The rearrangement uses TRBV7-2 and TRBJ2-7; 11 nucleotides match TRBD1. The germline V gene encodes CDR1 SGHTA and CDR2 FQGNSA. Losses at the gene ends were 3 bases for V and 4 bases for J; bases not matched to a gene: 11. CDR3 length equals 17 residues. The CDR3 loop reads CASSFQYGRDRGYEQYF. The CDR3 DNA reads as TGTGCCAGCAGCTTTCAATACGGCCGGGACAGGGGGTACGAGCAGTACTTC.

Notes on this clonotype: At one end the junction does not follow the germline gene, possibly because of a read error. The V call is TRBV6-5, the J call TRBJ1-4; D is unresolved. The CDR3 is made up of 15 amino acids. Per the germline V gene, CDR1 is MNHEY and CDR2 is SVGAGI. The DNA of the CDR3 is TGTGCCAGCAGTCACTCCTTGGATCCCGATGAAAAACTGTTTTTT. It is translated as CASSHSLDPDEKLFF.

CDR3 residues: CASRGLTTDTQYF. The CDR3 bases are TGTGCCAGCAGGGGGCTTACCACAGATACGCAGTATTTT. The V and J genes are TRBV2 and TRBJ2-3; D possibly corresponds to TRBD1 (5 bases). Trimming pared 6 bases from V and 2 bases from J, leaving 9 bases between. Per germline, CDR1 SNHLY and CDR2 FYNNEI. The CDR3 loop spans 13 amino acids.